The 29 T cell receptor beta chains in this list originate from one sample, sequenced in a study of metastatic and nonmetastatic thyroid tumors. TCRdb re-called the PCR reads via MiXCR. The table has 30,000 to 45,000 clones, 20% to 30% seen once; the top ten hold roughly 8.8%. Every patient underwent thyroid surgery untreated. Sequencing was performed on blood. These receptors were taken from a female donor with papillary thyroid cancer or a benign thyroid nodule (not recorded which). Some clones in this sample may be carry-over from other donors' samples.

The chain links TRBV11-2 to TRBJ2-3; 11 bases align to TRBD2. CDR3 length: 17 residues. Germline V gene sequence: CDR1 SGHAT, CDR2 FQNNGV. V shed 5 bases, J shed 4 bases, and the junction held 11 bases outside the gene matches. In DNA form, the CDR3 reads TGTGCCAGCAGCCTCGGGACTAGCGGCGCGGTGGCAGATACGCAGTATTTT. Residues: CASSLGTSGAVADTQYF.

The gene calls are TRBV18 and TRBJ2-2; the D gene is possibly TRBD2 (5 bases). V gave up 5 bases and J gave up 4 bases, with 14 bases separating them. CDR1 KGHSH and CDR2 LQKENI come from the germline V gene. The CDR3 contains 15 residues. As DNA, the CDR3 is TGTGCCAGCTCATGGTCATGGGAGTTCACCGGGGAGCTGTTTTTT. Translating it yields CASSWSWEFTGELFF.

This sequence joins TRBV4-2 and TRBJ1-6; D is uncertain. V lost 3 bases and J lost 9, with 15 bases in between. CDR3 length equals 15 residues. From germline, CDR1 is LGHNA and CDR2 YNFKEQ. CDR3 bases: TGTGCCAGCAGCCAGGGTCAGGAGGGTGCTTCACCCCTCCACTTT. This encodes CASSQGQEGASPLHF.

The chain employs TRBV30 and TRBJ1-2; D ambiguous. CDR3 size: 13 residues. Germline V gene sequence: CDR1 GTSNPN, CDR2 SVGIG (reference sequence). V was pared by 0 bases and J by 6 bases, with 11 bases between. The CDR3 nucleotides are TGTGCCTGGAGTGTTGGGGTCGGAGATGGCTACACCTTC. Amino acid sequence: CAWSVGVGDGYTF.

This clone was recorded many times. The sample carries other DNA sequences with the same CDR3. This chain connects TRBV2 to TRBJ2-1; TRBD2 aligns across 10 bases. V was pared by 6 bases and J by 8 bases, with 7 bases of the junction left unmatched. The germline V gene has CDR1 SNHLY and CDR2 FYNNEI. This CDR3 is 14 amino acids long. CDR3 residues: CASSSTSGIDEQFF. In nucleotides, the CDR3 is TGTGCCAGCAGCTCCACTAGCGGGATTGATGAGCAGTTCTTC.

This clone was detected a few times. The genes are TRBV24-1 and TRBJ2-5, with TRBD1 matching over 7 bases. The CDR3 extends over 15 amino acids. Germline CDR1 and CDR2: KGHDR and SFDVKD. The CDR3 reads CETSDLTGDQETQYF. CDR3 DNA: TGTGAAACCAGTGACCTTACAGGGGACCAAGAGACCCAGTACTTC.

There are many counts of this clone. The missing conserved phenylalanine or tryptophan at the end of this CDR3 makes a read error likely. The chain joins TRBV6-1 to TRBJ1-3, with D maybe TRBD1 (5 bases). CDR1 is MNHNS, CDR2 SASEGT, per germline. V was pared by 7 bases and J by 0 bases, with 10 bases between. This CDR3 is 14 amino acids long. The CDR3 coding sequence is TGTGCCAGCAAGCCAGGGCACTCTGGAAACACCATATATCTT. Translation gives CASKPGHSGNTIYL.

This chain links TRBV20-1 with TRBJ2-1, with 10 bases identical to TRBD2. Germline V gene data show CDR1 as DFQATT and CDR2 as SNEGSKA (reference sequence). J lost 4 bases, V lost 4 bases, and 1 base had no gene match. The CDR3 covers 13 residues. CDR3: CSATAGGYNEQFF. Here the CDR3 DNA reads TGCAGTGCTACAGCGGGAGGGTACAATGAGCAGTTCTTC.

By frequency in the sample, this clone is medium-sized. The chain is built from TRBV6-1 and TRBJ1-3; 10 positions agree with TRBD1. The V and J ends lost 5 bases and 4 bases, in that order; junction bases with no gene match: 8. The germline V gene has CDR1 MNHNS and CDR2 SASEGT. The CDR3 has 16 amino acids. The DNA for the CDR3 is TGTGCCAGCAGTCAGTTAAAGGGACAGGGGGGAAACACCATATATTTT. Translating it yields CASSQLKGQGGNTIYF.

V is TRBV9 and J is TRBJ2-2, with 9 bases lining up with TRBD1. V was pared by 2 bases and J by 0 bases, with 11 bases of the junction left unmatched. Looked up from germline, CDR1 is SGDLS and CDR2 is YYNGEE. CDR3 length: 19 residues. CDR3 loop: CASSVPWTGDEPNTGELFF. Here the CDR3 DNA reads TGTGCCAGCAGCGTCCCCTGGACAGGGGATGAGCCGAACACCGGGGAGCTGTTTTTT.

V gene TRBV3-1 combines with J gene TRBJ1-6; the D gene is possibly TRBD1 (6 bases). This CDR3 contains 15 residues. V lost 0 bases to trimming and J lost 7 bases, with 10 bases between them. CDR1 is LGHDT and CDR2 is YNNKEL in the germline V gene (reference sequence). CDR3 nucleotide sequence: TGTGCCAGCAGCCAAGACGACAGGAAAAATTCACCCCTCCACTTT. It encodes CASSQDDRKNSPLHF.

This clone was recorded at least ten times. The chain combines TRBV4-1 with TRBJ1-1; D ambiguous. Between the trimmed V and J ends, which lost 1 base and 10 bases, there was a span of 13 bases. This CDR3 has 13 residues. CDR1 is MGHRA and CDR2 is YSYEKL in the germline V gene. As DNA, the CDR3 is TGCGCCAGCAGCCAAGTAGGTGGTGTCGGAGCTTTCTTT. Protein product: CASSQVGGVGAFF.

At least ten counts were recorded for this clone. V is TRBV4-1 and J is TRBJ1-4; D possibly corresponds to TRBD1 (5 bases). The germline gives CDR1 MGHRA, CDR2 YSYEKL. The CDR3 sequence is 19 residues long. V was clipped by 4 bases and J by 2 bases, with 23 bases between them. CDR3 sequence reads: CASSPLLQVRQRTNEKLFF. DNA for the CDR3: TGCGCCAGCAGCCCTTTATTACAGGTCAGGCAGCGGACTAATGAAAAACTGTTTTTT.

This clone was counted between two and nine times. The gene calls are TRBV16 and TRBJ2-7; 7 nucleotides line up with TRBD1. The V segment lost 0 bases and the J segment 5 bases; nucleotides outside the gene matches: 7. CDR1 KGHSY and CDR2 FQNENV come from the germline V gene. The CDR3 runs 15 residues. CDR3 amino acids: CASSQSDRVRDEQYF. CDR3 sequence (DNA): TGTGCCAGCAGCCAATCTGACAGGGTCAGGGACGAGCAGTACTTC.

V and J are TRBV11-1 and TRBJ1-1; tentative D call: TRBD1 (5 bases). V was cut by 4 bases and J by 0 bases, with 15 bases left in between. Germline lookup yields CDR1 SGHAT and CDR2 FQDESV (reference sequence). The CDR3 has 16 residues. The CDR3 region is CASSSVEKDMNTEAFF. The CDR3 coding sequence is TGTGCCAGCAGCTCAGTTGAAAAGGACATGAACACTGAAGCTTTCTTT.

J is TRBJ1-5 and V is TRBV5-1; 7 bases line up with TRBD1. From germline, CDR1 is SGHRS and CDR2 YFSETQ. The CDR3 is made up of 15 amino acids. V trimming: 0 bases; J trimming: 7 bases; junction bases outside the gene matches: 7. The CDR3 sequence: CASSLATGAGQPQHF. CDR3 DNA: TGCGCCAGCAGCTTGGCCACAGGGGCGGGACAGCCCCAGCATTTT.

This clone has just a few counts. V usage is TRBV10-2 and J usage is TRBJ1-5; tentatively, D is TRBD1 (5 bases). This CDR3 comprises 14 residues. CDR1 and CDR2 from the germline V gene are WSHSY and SAAADI. V lost 7 bases to trimming and J lost 4 bases, with 14 bases between them. This CDR3 is CASTHGAGNQPQHF. In DNA, the CDR3 is TGCGCCAGCACCCATGGGGCCGGTAATCAGCCCCAGCATTTT.

This clone has at least ten counts. CDR3 coding DNA: TGTGCCAGCTCCCGGGACAGGGGGGCAGATACGCAGTATTTT. It yields the protein CASSRDRGADTQYF. The chain combines TRBV18 with TRBJ2-3; the match to TRBD1 covers 11 bases. The germline CDR1 and CDR2 sequences are KGHSH and LQKENI. J was trimmed by 4 bases and V by 6 bases; bases with no gene match: 3. The CDR3 covers 14 residues.

As for this clone: At one of its ends the junction is not consistent with the germline gene, which may arise from a read error. V is TRBV5-1 and J is TRBJ1-2; 12 bases agree with TRBD1. CDR3 length: 18 amino acids. Germline V gene lookup returns CDR1 SGHRS and CDR2 YFSETQ. The CDR3 region has the DNA TGCGCCAGCAGCATACGTCCCGGGACAGGGGGCAATAACTATGGCTACAACTTC. This translates into CASSIRPGTGGNNYGYNF.

The chain combines TRBV5-5 with TRBJ2-3; TRBD1 agrees at 8 bases. The CDR3 contains 15 residues. The junction had 4 bases not matched to a gene; V was cut back by 2 bases and J by 2 bases. Germline CDR1 is SGHKS and CDR2 is YYEKEE (reference sequence). CDR3 residues: CASSFDRGLTDTQYF. As DNA, the CDR3 is TGTGCCAGCAGCTTCGACAGGGGCCTCACAGATACGCAGTATTTT.

This clone was recorded at least ten times. V gene TRBV18 combines with J gene TRBJ2-2; tentative D call: TRBD2 (5 bases). The CDR3 consists of 15 residues. Germline V gives CDR1 KGHSH, CDR2 LQKENI. The V end lost 1 base, the J end lost 6 bases, and 12 bases lay between the germline ends. The CDR3 nucleotides read TGTGCCAGCTCACCACGGGAGATGCGGGCCGGGGAGCTGTTTTTT. As protein: CASSPREMRAGELFF. Filled out from reference TRBV18 and TRBJ2-2, the complete variable domain reads NAGVMQNPRHLVRRRGQEARLRCSPMKGHSHVYWYRQLPEEGLKFMVYLQKENIIDESGMPKERFSAEFPKEGPSILRIQQVVRGDSAAYFCASSPREMRAGELFFGEGSRLTVL.

This clone counts as medium-sized. CDR3 residues: CASSFYGSEQYF. In nucleotides, the CDR3 is TGTGCCAGCAGTTTTTATGGGTCCGAGCAGTACTTC. The rearrangement uses TRBV27 and TRBJ2-7; D unclear. V lost 3 bases and J lost 6, with 9 bases in between. This CDR3 is built from 12 residues. From germline, CDR1 is MNHEY and CDR2 SMNVEV (reference sequence).

The chain is built from TRBV11-2 and TRBJ2-2; D possibly corresponds to TRBD2 (7 bases). The CDR3 consists of 16 residues. Germline values: CDR1 SGHAT, CDR2 FQNNGV. The V and J ends lost 5 bases and 6 bases respectively, with 19 bases between them. CDR3 loop: CASSPMIVGGAGELFF. CDR3 in DNA: TGTGCCAGCAGCCCCATGATTGTAGGGGGGGCCGGGGAGCTGTTTTTT.

Turning to this clone: The CDR3 carries no conserved terminal phenylalanine or tryptophan, so it likely arises from a read error. It is unclear where the CDR3 begins or ends on the DNA, so no DNA is shown, and the CDR3 is as TCRdb lists it. The CDR3 spells CASRQDRDQETKYL. The V call is TRBV7-8, the J call TRBJ2-5. CDR1 and CDR2 (germline): SGHVS, FQNEAQ. The CDR3 length is 14 residues, termini included.

The sample holds a few counts of this clone. This may arise from a read error, as a much more abundant clone is one base away. In the same sample, other DNA sequences code for this CDR3. The genes are TRBV6-2 or TRBV6-3 and TRBJ2-1; TRBD2 matches at 8 bases. The CDR3 extends over 17 amino acids. V trimming: 2 bases; J trimming: 0 bases; junction bases outside the gene matches: 6. CDR1 MNHEY and CDR2 SVGEGT come from the germline V gene. CDR3 loop: CASSYLAGAASYNEQFF. CDR3 nucleotide sequence: TGTGCCAGCAGTTACCTAGCGGGTGCCGCCTCCTACAATGAGCAGTTCTTC.

This clone was recorded at least ten times. The V gene is TRBV20-1, the J gene TRBJ2-7, with 10 bases matching TRBD1. The germline V gene encodes CDR1 DFQATT and CDR2 SNEGSKA (reference sequence). CDR3 size: 13 residues. Germline trimming cut 6 bases from V and 5 bases from J; bases unmatched to any gene: 7. In DNA, the CDR3 is TGCAGTGCGGAACGGGACAGGGGCCACGAGCAGTACTTC. It translates to CSAERDRGHEQYF.

This clone was detected a few times. The V call is TRBV5-6, the J call TRBJ1-2; D perhaps matches TRBD1 (5 bases). Germline V gene sequence: CDR1 SGHDT, CDR2 YYEEEE. This CDR3 region has 14 residues. V was shortened by 6 bases and J by 5 bases, with 17 bases between the two germline ends. CDR3 bases: TGTGCCAGCAACTCCCACTCCGGGGGGTATGGCTACACCTTC. It yields the protein CASNSHSGGYGYTF.

The J gene is TRBJ1-2, the V gene TRBV6-5; D is possibly TRBD1 (5 bases). Germline V CDR1 and CDR2: MNHEY, SVGAGI. CDR3 length: 14 residues. Trimming removed 5 bases at V and 8 bases at J, with 18 bases between. The chain's CDR3 is CASSNDNGWGGYTF. The CDR3 region has the DNA TGTGCCAGCAGTAACGACAACGGATGGGGGGGCTACACCTTC.

J is TRBJ1-2 and V is TRBV6-2 or TRBV6-3, with D hard to call. The V end was cut by 4 bases, the J end by 4 bases, with 7 bases between. The CDR3 consists of 12 residues. CDR1 is MNHEY and CDR2 is SVGEGT in the germline V gene. CDR3 sequence (DNA): TGTGCCAGCAGTTCCTTGAGCTATGGCTACACCTTC. This translates into CASSSLSYGYTF.